These 11 T cell receptor beta chains share one sample of origin, sequenced in a study of low-dose radiotherapy and immunotherapy resistance in tumors. Time point given: after trial treatment. Treatment of the sample: LDRT plus nivolumab, ipilimumab, low-dose cyclophosphamide and aspirin (RACIN trial). TRAV and TRBV primers primed cDNA for both TCRalpha and TCRbeta. Amplification of TCRs used a constant-region primer and V-primer adapter for around 19 PCR cycles. Each CDR3 protein is one row after TCRdb ran MiXCR on the reads. The sample lists 80,000 or so distinct CDR3 sequences; 15% to 20% were seen once. The starting material was PBMCs, obtained after low-dose radiotherapy plus immunotherapy. The receptors come from a male donor with prostate cancer.

CDR3 nucleotides: TGTGCCAGCAGCGTCGGACAGGGGGTGTACAATGAGCAGTTCTTC. Its translation is CASSVGQGVYNEQFF. The gene calls are TRBV9 and TRBJ2-1; TRBD1 agrees at 10 bases. Germline lookup yields CDR1 SGDLS and CDR2 YYNGEE. The CDR3 spans 15 residues. The V gene end was trimmed by 2 bases and the J gene end by 4 bases; junction bases not matched to a gene: 3.

This clonotype was observed at least ten times. This rearrangement joins TRBV3-1 to TRBJ2-2; no clear D gene. Germline V gives CDR1 LGHDT, CDR2 YNNKEL (reference sequence). CDR3 length equals 22 residues. V was pared by 1 base and J by 1 base, with 28 bases between. CDR3 DNA sequence: TGTGCCAGCAGCCAAGTTTTCTCCCCGTTGGTGGGCTCGACACTGAACACCGGGGAGCTGTTTTTT. The encoded protein is CASSQVFSPLVGSTLNTGELFF.

This clonotype appeared many times. This chain joins TRBV7-8 and TRBJ2-5; no reliable D call. The V and J ends lost 5 bases and 2 bases respectively, with 6 bases between them. Germline V gene sequence: CDR1 SGHVS, CDR2 FQNEAQ. The CDR3 has 12 residues. This chain's CDR3 is CASSPYQETQYF. DNA for the CDR3: TGTGCCAGCAGCCCGTATCAAGAGACCCAGTACTTC.

This clonotype was picked up many times. The gene calls are TRBV5-6 and TRBJ2-4; 7 nucleotides agree with TRBD2. Germline CDR1 and CDR2: SGHDT and YYEEEE. This CDR3 region has 14 residues. J gave up 8 bases and V 1 base, and 6 bases lay outside the gene matches. This chain's CDR3 is CASSLRQGGDIQYF. The CDR3 DNA reads as TGTGCCAGCAGCTTGCGTCAGGGAGGGGACATTCAGTACTTC.

This clonotype was recorded many times. The chain's CDR3 is CASSIATPSYNEQFF. CDR3 nucleotide sequence: TGTGCCAGCAGCATTGCTACACCCTCCTACAATGAGCAGTTCTTC. The J gene is TRBJ2-1, the V gene TRBV7-2, with no clear D. Trimming removed 5 bases from V and 0 bases from J, with 11 bases in between. The CDR3 loop spans 15 amino acids. CDR1 is SGHTA, CDR2 FQGNSA, per germline.

In its sample, this clonotype was seen many times. V is TRBV5-5 and J is TRBJ1-3; D gene ambiguous. Germline V gene lookup returns CDR1 SGHKS and CDR2 YYEKEE (reference sequence). CDR3 size: 14 residues. V dropped 0 bases and J dropped 4 bases, with 8 bases sitting between them. CDR3 in amino acids: CASSLEGFGNTIYF. The CDR3 DNA sequence: TGTGCCAGCAGCTTGGAGGGATTCGGAAACACCATATATTTT.

This clonotype appeared many times. This chain uses TRBV24-1 with TRBJ2-5; D call uncertain. The length of the CDR3 is 17 residues. V shed 3 bases and J shed 2 bases, with 18 bases lying between them. CDR1 is KGHDR, CDR2 SFDVKD, per germline. The CDR3 loop is CATSDPNPDKVQETQYF. In DNA form, the CDR3 reads TGTGCCACCAGTGATCCAAACCCTGACAAGGTTCAAGAGACCCAGTACTTC.

The sample holds many counts of this clonotype. The chain combines TRBV19 with TRBJ2-2; 10 positions match TRBD2. The V gene end was trimmed by 7 bases and the J gene end by 5 bases; junction bases not matched to a gene: 10. The CDR3 runs 16 residues. From germline, CDR1 is LNHDA and CDR2 SQIVND (reference sequence). CDR3 sequence reads: CASTDAGLAVTGELFF. CDR3 in DNA: TGTGCCAGTACCGACGCCGGACTAGCGGTAACCGGGGAGCTGTTTTTT.

At least ten counts were recorded for this clonotype. The CDR3: CASSSPVQGLETQYF. The CDR3 bases are TGTGCCAGCAGTTCCCCCGTGCAGGGGTTGGAGACCCAGTACTTC. The V and J genes are TRBV6-2 or TRBV6-3 and TRBJ2-5, with D possibly being TRBD1 (6 bases). The V and J ends lost 4 bases and 5 bases respectively, with 17 bases between them. The CDR3 covers 15 residues. The germline V gene has CDR1 MNHEY and CDR2 SVGEGT.

This clonotype appeared many times. The chain combines TRBV30 with TRBJ2-7, with TRBD2 as a possible D gene (6 bases). CDR3 length: 14 residues. CDR1 and CDR2 from the germline V gene are GTSNPN and SVGIG (reference sequence). Deletions cut 0 bases from V and 3 bases from J, with 12 bases between. The CDR3 reads CAWSVEGGLYEQYF. In DNA, the CDR3 is TGTGCCTGGAGTGTCGAGGGAGGACTCTACGAGCAGTACTTC.

This clonotype was recorded at least ten times. This chain uses TRBV19 with TRBJ2-1; 10 bases line up with TRBD2. The V gene end was trimmed by 5 bases and the J gene end by 9 bases; junction bases not matched to a gene: 22. Germline lookup yields CDR1 LNHDA and CDR2 SQIVND (reference sequence). This CDR3 spans 19 amino acids. CDR3 sequence reads: CASSPRASGGSLSFGEQFF. CDR3 in DNA: TGTGCCAGTAGTCCCCGGGCTAGCGGGGGCTCTTTATCATTCGGTGAGCAGTTCTTC.